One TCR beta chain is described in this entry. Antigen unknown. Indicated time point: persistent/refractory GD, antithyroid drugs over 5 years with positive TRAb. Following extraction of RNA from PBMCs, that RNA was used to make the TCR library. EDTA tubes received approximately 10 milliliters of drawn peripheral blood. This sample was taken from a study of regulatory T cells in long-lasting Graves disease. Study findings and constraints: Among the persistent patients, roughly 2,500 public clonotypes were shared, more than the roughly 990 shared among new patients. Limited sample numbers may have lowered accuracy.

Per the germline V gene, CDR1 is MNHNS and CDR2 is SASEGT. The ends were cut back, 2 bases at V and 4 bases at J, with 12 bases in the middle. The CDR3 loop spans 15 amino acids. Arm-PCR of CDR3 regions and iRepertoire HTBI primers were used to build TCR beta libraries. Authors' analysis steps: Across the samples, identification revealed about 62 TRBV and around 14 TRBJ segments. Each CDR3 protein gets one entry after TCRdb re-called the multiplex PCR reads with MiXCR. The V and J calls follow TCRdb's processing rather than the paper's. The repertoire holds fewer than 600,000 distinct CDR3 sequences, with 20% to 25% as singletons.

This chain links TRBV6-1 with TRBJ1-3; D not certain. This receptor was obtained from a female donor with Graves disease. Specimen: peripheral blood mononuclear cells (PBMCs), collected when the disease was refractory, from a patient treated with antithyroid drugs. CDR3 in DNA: TGTGCCAGCAGTGAACTGCCCCGGACGGGAAACACCATATATTTT. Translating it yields CASSELPRTGNTIYF.